A selection of T cell receptor beta chains follows, all from one sample in a study of blood T cell repertoires in COVID-19. Using immunoSEQ multiplex PCR, the repertoire was profiled, and TCRdb retains in-frame clones only, with some absent. This sample has more than 65,000 clones, with about four fifths found just once. Sequencing was done on a sample of peripheral blood. The receptors derive from a human donor in a cohort sampled during active COVID-19. Each CDR3 is given with its conserved first and last residue. Fields, in order: V gene, J gene, D gene, clone size, CDR3 DNA, CDR3 protein. D genes are given only for firm matches. Size is stated for part of the rows, as once, few or many counts, or as a class when the clone is expanded.

V: TRBV2
J: TRBJ2-6
D: .
size: .
DNA: TGTGCCAGCACCTTTGGGGAGCCTGGGGCCAACGTCCTGACTTTC
CDR3: CASTFGEPGANVLTF

V: TRBV14
J: TRBJ2-3
D: TRBD1
size: .
DNA: TGTGCCAGCAGCCAAGGGACAGGGGGCAGTACGCAGTATTTT
CDR3: CASSQGTGGSTQYF

V: TRBV2
J: TRBJ1-5
D: .
size: .
DNA: TGTGCCAGCAGTGACGGGAATCAGCCCCAGCATTTT
CDR3: CASSDGNQPQHF

V: TRBV6-5
J: TRBJ1-3
D: .
size: few
DNA: TGTGCCAGCAGTTACTTAGCTGGAAACACCATATATTTT
CDR3: CASSYLAGNTIYF

V: TRBV3-1/TRBV3-2
J: TRBJ1-1
D: TRBD1
size: .
DNA: TGTGCCAGCAGCCAAGATCTATACAGGGGAACTGAAGCTTTCTTT
CDR3: CASSQDLYRGTEAFF

V: TRBV25-1
J: TRBJ1-1
D: TRBD1
size: .
DNA: TGTGCCAGCAGTGCTTCAGGGGGGACTTACACTGAAGCTTTCTTT
CDR3: CASSASGGTYTEAFF

V: TRBV19
J: TRBJ2-5
D: TRBD2
size: few
DNA: TGTGCCAGTAGTAACCCCCTCCAGCGGGGGGGCCTAGAGACCCAGTACTTC
CDR3: CASSNPLQRGGLETQYF

V: TRBV7-9
J: TRBJ2-5
D: .
size: .
DNA: TGTGCCAGCAGGGACACCTATCTTAAAGAGACCCAGTACTTC
CDR3: CASRDTYLKETQYF

V: TRBV5-1
J: TRBJ1-2
D: .
size: .
DNA: TGCGCCAGCAGCTCGACCCAGGGAATTCATGGCTACACCTTC
CDR3: CASSSTQGIHGYTF

V: TRBV7-2
J: TRBJ1-2
D: .
size: .
DNA: TGTGCCAGCAGCCCCCCGGCAGGCCTCAACTATGGCTACACCTTC
CDR3: CASSPPAGLNYGYTF

V: TRBV6-2/TRBV6-3
J: TRBJ1-1
D: .
size: .
DNA: TGTGCCAGCAGTTATGAGGGAAAAAACCAATTT
CDR3: CASSYEGKNQF

V: TRBV5-1
J: TRBJ1-3
D: TRBD1
size: .
DNA: TGCGCCAGCAGCGGTCCCGGGACAGGGGACACCATATATTTT
CDR3: CASSGPGTGDTIYF

V: TRBV6-5
J: TRBJ1-2
D: .
size: .
DNA: TGTGCCAGCAGTACAGGGTCTGCCAACTATGGCTACACCTTC
CDR3: CASSTGSANYGYTF

V: TRBV4-1
J: TRBJ1-1
D: TRBD1
size: .
DNA: TGCGCCAGCAGCCCGACAACAGGGGTCACTGAAGCTTTCTTT
CDR3: CASSPTTGVTEAFF

V: TRBV19
J: TRBJ2-7
D: TRBD1
size: .
DNA: TGTGCCAGTAGTAGTAACAGGGGCTCACTAACCTACGAGCAGTACTTC
CDR3: CASSSNRGSLTYEQYF

V: TRBV19
J: TRBJ1-1
D: TRBD1
size: .
DNA: TGTGCCAGTAGTCTCCGGGACAGGATTGAAGCTTTCTTT
CDR3: CASSLRDRIEAFF

V: TRBV7-9
J: TRBJ1-2
D: TRBD1
size: .
DNA: TGTGCCAGCAGCTTAGGATTTAGGACAGGACGCGAGTCAGTGGGCTACACCTTC
CDR3: CASSLGFRTGRESVGYTF

V: TRBV13
J: TRBJ2-7
D: TRBD2
size: .
DNA: TGTGCCAGCAGCCCGGGGGGTAGGCTAGCGGGGGGATTAACCTACGAGCAGTACTTC
CDR3: CASSPGGRLAGGLTYEQYF

V: TRBV9
J: TRBJ2-7
D: .
size: .
DNA: TGTGCCAGCAGCGTAGAAACAGGAAGCTCCTACGAGCAGTACTTC
CDR3: CASSVETGSSYEQYF

V: TRBV18
J: TRBJ1-1
D: TRBD1
size: .
DNA: TGTGCCAGCTCACCACGTGAGGGGGCGTCCGGAGCTTTCTTT
CDR3: CASSPREGASGAFF

V: TRBV14
J: TRBJ1-1
D: TRBD1
size: .
DNA: TGTGCCAGCAGCCAAGCAGGGGGCGGCACTGAAGCTTTCTTT
CDR3: CASSQAGGGTEAFF

V: TRBV5-5
J: TRBJ2-7
D: .
size: .
DNA: TGTGCCAGCAGCTTGTTGGGACAACACTACGAGCAGTACTTC
CDR3: CASSLLGQHYEQYF

V: TRBV19
J: TRBJ1-4
D: .
size: .
DNA: TGTGCCAGTAGTATAGGCGGGAGCTCTAATGAAAAACTGTTTTTT
CDR3: CASSIGGSSNEKLFF

V: TRBV7-9
J: TRBJ2-1
D: .
size: .
DNA: TGTGCCAGCAGCTCGACGGCGGACAATGAGCAGTTCTTC
CDR3: CASSSTADNEQFF

V: TRBV27
J: TRBJ1-1
D: .
size: .
DNA: TGTGCCAGCAGTTTCTCGTTGGACATCGGCACTGAAGCTTTCTTT
CDR3: CASSFSLDIGTEAFF

V: TRBV30
J: TRBJ1-5
D: TRBD1
size: once
DNA: TGTGCCTGGGCAGACAGGGGAGATCAGCCCCAGCATTTT
CDR3: CAWADRGDQPQHF

V: TRBV2
J: TRBJ2-7
D: .
size: medium-sized
DNA: TGTGCCAGCAGTTGGACACCAACCTACGAGCAGTACTTC
CDR3: CASSWTPTYEQYF

V: TRBV27
J: TRBJ1-1
D: .
size: .
DNA: TGTGCCAGCAGCCGAAGGGGGATGCCGAACACTGAAGCTTTCTTT
CDR3: CASSRRGMPNTEAFF

V: TRBV15
J: TRBJ1-3
D: .
size: .
DNA: TGTGCCACCAGACAGGGAGCTGGAAACACCATATATTTT
CDR3: CATRQGAGNTIYF

V: TRBV29-1
J: TRBJ1-1
D: .
size: once
DNA: TGCAGCGTTGAGACCGGGACAAGGGACACTGAAGCTTTCTTT
CDR3: CSVETGTRDTEAFF

V: TRBV27
J: TRBJ1-1
D: .
size: .
DNA: TGTGCCAGCAGCAAGCGACCAGGGGCCCACACTGAAGCTTTCTTT
CDR3: CASSKRPGAHTEAFF

V: TRBV7-2
J: TRBJ1-1
D: TRBD1
size: .
DNA: TGTGCCAGCAGGAAGACAGGGCGGGTAGGCACTGAAGCTTTCTTT
CDR3: CASRKTGRVGTEAFF

V: TRBV10-2
J: TRBJ2-7
D: TRBD2
size: .
DNA: TGCGCCAGCGTTTCGGGGGGTTACGAGCAGTACTTC
CDR3: CASVSGGYEQYF

V: TRBV19
J: TRBJ2-3
D: .
size: .
DNA: TGTGCCTCATTGGGAATCGCGGAGGGCACAGATACGCAGTATTTT
CDR3: CASLGIAEGTDTQYF

V: TRBV6-5
J: TRBJ1-1
D: TRBD1
size: .
DNA: TGTGCCAGCACCCCCAGGGGGTCCGAAGCTTTCTTT
CDR3: CASTPRGSEAFF

V: TRBV6-4
J: TRBJ1-1
D: .
size: .
DNA: TGTGCCAGCAGCGACCCGGAGGGCATCGACACTGAAGCTTTCTTT
CDR3: CASSDPEGIDTEAFF

V: TRBV30
J: TRBJ1-1
D: TRBD1
size: .
DNA: TGTGCCTGCAGGGGGTGGAACACTGAAGCTTTCTTT
CDR3: CACRGWNTEAFF

V: TRBV19
J: TRBJ1-5
D: TRBD1
size: .
DNA: TGTGCCAGTAGTACTCGACAGGGTAAATATCAGCCCCAGCATTTT
CDR3: CASSTRQGKYQPQHF

V: TRBV11-2
J: TRBJ1-2
D: .
size: once
DNA: TGTGCCAGCAGCCACGGGGGGAATGGCTACACCTTC
CDR3: CASSHGGNGYTF

V: TRBV7-2
J: TRBJ2-3
D: TRBD2
size: .
DNA: TGTGCCAGCAGCTTAAAGGGACTAGCGGCGCCTATTTATACGCAGTATTTT
CDR3: CASSLKGLAAPIYTQYF

V: TRBV24-1
J: TRBJ2-2
D: TRBD1
size: once
DNA: TGTGCCACCAGTGATGCGACAGGGAGGAACACCGGGGAGCTGTTTTTT
CDR3: CATSDATGRNTGELFF

V: TRBV30
J: TRBJ2-6
D: .
size: .
DNA: TGTGCCTGGACCCAACATTCTGGTGGGGCCAACGTCCTGACTTTC
CDR3: CAWTQHSGGANVLTF

V: TRBV7-9
J: TRBJ1-2
D: TRBD1
size: once
DNA: TGTGCCAGCAGCTTCCGGGACAGGGAGAGCTATGGCTACACCTTC
CDR3: CASSFRDRESYGYTF

V: TRBV19
J: TRBJ1-2
D: .
size: .
DNA: TGTGCCAGTAGTATGGGCCGATTCTATGGCTACACCTTC
CDR3: CASSMGRFYGYTF

V: TRBV19
J: TRBJ2-7
D: .
size: .
DNA: TGTGCCAGTAGCCGCCGGACAGAGAGCTCCTACGAGCAGTACTTC
CDR3: CASSRRTESSYEQYF

V: TRBV19
J: TRBJ1-5
D: .
size: .
DNA: TGTGCCAGTCAAACCAAAGGGGCAGGTTCCTATAGCAATCAGCCCCAGCATTTT
CDR3: CASQTKGAGSYSNQPQHF

V: TRBV12-5
J: TRBJ1-1
D: .
size: .
DNA: TGTGCTAGTGGTCAAACGGCTCGGGGCACTGAAGCTTTCTTT
CDR3: CASGQTARGTEAFF

V: TRBV5-4
J: TRBJ2-1
D: TRBD2
size: .
DNA: TGTGCCAGCAGCTTTCCCTCCTGGGGGACTACCCCCAATGAGCAGTTCTTC
CDR3: CASSFPSWGTTPNEQFF

V: TRBV29-1
J: TRBJ1-4
D: TRBD1
size: .
DNA: TGCAGCGTAAAAGGGGGCAATGAAAAACTGTTTTTT
CDR3: CSVKGGNEKLFF

V: TRBV11-2
J: TRBJ1-1
D: TRBD1
size: .
DNA: TGTGCCAGCAGCCTCTGGGACAGGGGTGGTGAAGCTTTCTTT
CDR3: CASSLWDRGGEAFF

V: TRBV18
J: TRBJ1-2
D: .
size: .
DNA: TGTGCCAGCTCACCCCGAGAAGTTTATGGCTACACCTTC
CDR3: CASSPREVYGYTF

V: TRBV7-9
J: TRBJ1-2
D: .
size: .
DNA: TGTGCCAGCAGCTTAGGAGGAGGTAGCTCCTATGGCTACACCTTC
CDR3: CASSLGGGSSYGYTF